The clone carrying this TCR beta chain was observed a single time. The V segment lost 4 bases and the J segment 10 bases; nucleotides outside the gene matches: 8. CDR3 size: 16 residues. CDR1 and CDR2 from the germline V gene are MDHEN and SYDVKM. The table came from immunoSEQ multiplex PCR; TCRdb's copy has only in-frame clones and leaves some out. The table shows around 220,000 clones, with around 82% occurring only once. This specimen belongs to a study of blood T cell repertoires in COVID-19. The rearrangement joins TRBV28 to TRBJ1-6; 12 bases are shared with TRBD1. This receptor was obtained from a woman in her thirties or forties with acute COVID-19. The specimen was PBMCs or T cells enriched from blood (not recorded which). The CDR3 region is CASSSPGQGARSPLHF. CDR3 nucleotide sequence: TGTGCCAGCAGTTCACCGGGACAGGGGGCAAGATCACCCCTCCACTTT.